This T cell receptor beta chain emerged from a study of beta chain features in type 1 diabetes. All sorted populations exceeded 95% purity. V was clipped by 3 bases and J by 2 bases; unmatched bases: 6. Germline V gene sequence: CDR1 GTSNPN, CDR2 SVGIG (reference sequence). The CDR3 consists of 14 residues. The whole isolated RNA underwent reverse transcription, so sequencing captured expressed TCRB transcripts. The method was immunoSEQ multiplex PCR; TCRdb's version includes in-frame clones alone and lacks a portion of them. The sample carries 200,000 to 300,000 clones, about 71% recorded once. What was sequenced was naive CD4+ T cells from blood. This sequence originates from a man younger than 45 in good health. The chain carries TRBV30 and TRBJ2-7; TRBD2 aligns across 8 bases. CDR3 DNA sequence: TGTGCCTGGAGCGGGACTAGTGGAGCCTACGAGCAGTACTTC. Translating it yields CAWSGTSGAYEQYF.